This TCR beta chain was found in a study of T cell repertoires in cytomegalovirus infection. Study overall: Alongside well-studied HLA-B-restricted CMV epitopes, recently identified HLA-C-restricted CMV epitopes were also used. It can be stated that public TCR beta signatures indicated CMV infection as well as a matching HLA type. Study outcomes and limitations: Pooled public TCR beta family frequency picked out CMV carriers with the relevant HLA. HLA-C-restricted CMV-specific TCR beta clonotypes were dominant in the ex vivo response.

A single record per CDR3 protein comes from TCRdb applying MiXCR to the reads. This table holds about 700,000 distinct CDR3 sequences, around 30% found once. For this clonotype: Its antigen is unidentified.

The germline CDR1 and CDR2 sequences are DFQATT and SNEGSKA (reference sequence). This CDR3 is 15 amino acids long. The V gene end was trimmed by 6 bases and the J gene end by 6 bases; junction bases not matched to a gene: 9. The source is a human donor in good health (CMV status not recorded). Some clones in this sample may be carry-over from other donors' samples. The V gene is TRBV20-1, the J gene TRBJ2-1; 12 nucleotides align to TRBD2. This specimen consisted of cultured PBMCs, obtained from culture after CMV antigen stimulation. The CDR3, as DNA: TGCAGTGCCACACGACTAGCGGGAGTCAGCAATGAGCAGTTCTTC. Residues: CSATRLAGVSNEQFF.